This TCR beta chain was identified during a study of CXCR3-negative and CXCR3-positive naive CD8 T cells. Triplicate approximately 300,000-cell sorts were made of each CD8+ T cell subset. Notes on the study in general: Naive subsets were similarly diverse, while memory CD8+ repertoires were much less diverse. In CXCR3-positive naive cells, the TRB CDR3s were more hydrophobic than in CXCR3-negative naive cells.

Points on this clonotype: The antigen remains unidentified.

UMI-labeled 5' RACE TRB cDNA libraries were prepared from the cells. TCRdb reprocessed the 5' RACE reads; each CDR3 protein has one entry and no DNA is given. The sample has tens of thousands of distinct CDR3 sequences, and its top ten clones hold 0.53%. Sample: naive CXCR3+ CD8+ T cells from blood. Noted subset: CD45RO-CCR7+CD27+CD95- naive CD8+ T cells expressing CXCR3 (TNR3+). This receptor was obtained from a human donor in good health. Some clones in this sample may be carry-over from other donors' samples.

The CDR3 sequence is CASSPAASGGEQYF. V gene TRBV4-3 combines with J gene TRBJ2-7; the D gene TCRdb calls, TRBD2, cannot be checked with no DNA. The V gene's germline CDR1 is LGHNA and CDR2 YSLEER. The CDR3 is 14 residues long.